The source of this T cell receptor (beta chain) is a study of CD8 T cells in ankylosing spondylitis. CDR1 is MGHDK and CDR2 is SYGVNS in the germline V gene. The CDR3 totals 13 residues. Deletions cut 1 base from V and 5 bases from J, with 9 bases between. Study observations and caveats: What seemed typical of ankylosing spondylitis blood was a TCR beta motif built from about 8 highly homologous variants.

Only a few counts were recorded for this clonotype. Antigen: not known. TCRdb itself ran the 5' RACE reads through MiXCR, one entry per CDR3 protein. The sample records more than 300,000 distinct CDR3 sequences, 8% being singletons. The V call is TRBV25-1, the J call TRBJ2-7; maybe TRBD1 (5 bases). The sequenced material came from blood, either unsorted or a sorted T cell fraction (not recorded which). This clonotype originated in a male donor with ankylosing spondylitis. The CDR3 bases are TGTGCCAGCAGTGAATGGGCAGGGAACGAGCAGTACTTC. Protein product: CASSEWAGNEQYF.